These 15 T cell receptor beta chains originate from one sample sequenced in a study of T cell repertoires in cytomegalovirus infection. TCRdb fed the reads into MiXCR, producing one record per CDR3 protein. The sample contains more than 200,000 distinct CDR3 sequences, approximately 9% of which appear only once. The sample consisted of PBMCs. These receptors were collected from a human donor in good health (CMV status not recorded). Some clones in this sample may be carry-over from other donors' samples.

This clonotype was seen ten or more times. V gene TRBV7-2 combines with J gene TRBJ2-3; 10 positions agree with TRBD2. Trimming removed 5 bases from V and 2 bases from J; junction bases left unmatched: 10. The CDR3 covers 17 residues. Germline V gives CDR1 SGHTA, CDR2 FQGNSA. CDR3: CASSPRVAGGPTDTQYF. DNA for the CDR3: TGTGCCAGCAGCCCGAGGGTAGCGGGAGGCCCCACAGATACGCAGTATTTT.

This chain connects TRBV4-3 to TRBJ1-5; perhaps TRBD1 as D (5 bases). Germline V lookup: CDR1 LGHNA, CDR2 YSLEER. The CDR3 has 15 residues. V lost 5 bases to trimming and J lost 3 bases, with 14 bases between them. The CDR3 sequence: CASSAIVGANQPQHF. The CDR3 DNA follows: TGCGCCAGCAGCGCTATCGTAGGGGCCAATCAGCCCCAGCATTTT.

This clonotype was seen many times. The CDR3 nucleotides read TGTGCCAGCAGCTTTGAAGGGGGACCTTCCTACGAGCAGTACTTC. Its translation is CASSFEGGPSYEQYF. The chain recombines TRBV7-2 with TRBJ2-7; the D gene is possibly TRBD1 (6 bases). Looked up from germline, CDR1 is SGHTA and CDR2 is FQGNSA. The ends were cut back, 3 bases at V and 1 base at J, with 13 bases in the middle. The CDR3 runs 15 residues.

The chain is built from TRBV28 and TRBJ1-5, with D tentatively TRBD1 (5 bases). Trimming stripped 2 bases from V and 4 bases from J, with 15 bases between. The CDR3 runs to 16 residues. The V gene's germline CDR1 is MDHEN and CDR2 SYDVKM. The DNA of the CDR3 is TGTGCCAGCAGTTTAGGCGGCCAGGGCCCGAATCAGCCCCAGCATTTT. Translating gives CASSLGGQGPNQPQHF.

This chain uses TRBV30 with TRBJ2-5; D is perhaps TRBD1 (5 bases). CDR3 length equals 14 residues. Germline-derived CDR1 and CDR2 are GTSNPN and SVGIG (reference sequence). Trimming stripped 1 base from V and 2 bases from J, with 11 bases between. The CDR3 reads CAWSGGAGQETQYF. The CDR3 DNA sequence: TGTGCCTGGAGTGGTGGGGCAGGTCAAGAGACCCAGTACTTC.

This clonotype came up a few times. The chain recombines TRBV19 with TRBJ2-1, with 10 bases lining up with TRBD2. Trimming removed 5 bases from V and 3 bases from J; junction bases left unmatched: 7. The length of the CDR3 is 16 residues. CDR1 is LNHDA and CDR2 is SQIVND in the germline V gene (reference sequence). CDR3 in amino acids: CASSPIAGGDYNEQFF. In nucleotides, the CDR3 is TGTGCCAGTAGTCCTATAGCGGGGGGAGACTACAATGAGCAGTTCTTC.

The chain has TRBV7-4 and TRBJ2-2, with D possibly TRBD1 on 5 matching bases. Germline-derived CDR1 and CDR2 are SGHVT and SQSDAQ. Trimming left V 2 bases short and J 7 bases short, with 14 bases between. This CDR3 spans 15 amino acids. The CDR3 DNA reads as TGTGCCAGCAGCTTACAGGGTTTTGTGATCGGGGAGCTGTTTTTT. This codes for CASSLQGFVIGELFF.

The rearrangement joins TRBV6-6 to TRBJ1-2, with 9 bases matching TRBD1. Unmatched junction bases numbered 12, after V lost 5 bases and J lost 8 bases. This CDR3 contains 15 residues. Germline-derived CDR1 and CDR2 are MNHNY and SVGAGI (reference sequence). In DNA form, the CDR3 reads TGTGCCAGCAGTGAGCTGGGGGACAGGGTGCACGGCTACACCTTC. Protein product: CASSELGDRVHGYTF.

This clonotype was picked up many times. The V call is TRBV7-8, the J call TRBJ1-4; 9 bases are shared with TRBD1. The CDR3 has 14 amino acids. CDR1 is SGHVS, CDR2 FQNEAQ, per germline. The J segment lost 7 bases and the V segment lost 5 bases, leaving 5 bases of the junction unmatched. The CDR3 region is CASSRGTGSEKLFF. The CDR3 bases are TGTGCCAGCAGCCGTGGGACAGGGTCTGAAAAACTGTTTTTT.

This clonotype was counted many times. The V gene is TRBV6-2 or TRBV6-3, the J gene TRBJ2-1; 12 bases align to TRBD2. This CDR3 is 16 amino acids long. With V trimmed by 7 bases and J by 6 bases, 10 bases remained unmatched. Germline V lookup: CDR1 MNHEY, CDR2 SVGEGT. CDR3 residues: CASIGLAGRGANEQFF. The CDR3 DNA follows: TGTGCCAGCATAGGACTAGCGGGAAGAGGGGCCAATGAGCAGTTCTTC.

This clonotype has more than one count but fewer than ten. The chain joins TRBV6-6 to TRBJ2-7, with a possible D match to TRBD2 (5 bases). Trimming removed 5 bases at V and 6 bases at J, with 14 bases between. The CDR3 covers 13 residues. Per the germline V gene, CDR1 is MNHNY and CDR2 is SVGAGI (reference sequence). The DNA of the CDR3 is TGTGCCAGCAGTCCGGGAAGGGATCGCGAGCAGTACTTC. Translated, it gives CASSPGRDREQYF.

This clonotype has a count of ten or more. CDR3 in DNA: TGTGCCAGCAGGTCAACAGGGTATCAGCCCCAGCATTTT. Translating gives CASRSTGYQPQHF. The gene calls are TRBV28 and TRBJ1-5; the D gene is possibly TRBD1 (6 bases). The CDR3 is 13 residues long. With 6 bases removed from V and 5 bases from J, the gap between germline ends came to 11 bases. Germline-derived CDR1 and CDR2 are MDHEN and SYDVKM.

As for this clonotype: A much more abundant neighbour one base away suggests this may be a read error. The chain employs TRBV18 and TRBJ2-1; 9 nucleotides align to TRBD2. Germline V CDR1 and CDR2: KGHSH, LQKENI. The CDR3 contains 17 residues. V dropped 0 bases and J dropped 10; count of bases not matched to a gene: 13. The CDR3 coding sequence is TGTGCCAGCTCACCACCGGGGGCTAGCGGGGAATTTAAGGAGCAGTTCTTC. This encodes CASSPPGASGEFKEQFF.

The CDR3 region is CASSIGGGSYNEQFF. In nucleotides, the CDR3 is TGTGCCAGTAGTATCGGCGGGGGTTCCTACAATGAGCAGTTCTTC. The chain recombines TRBV19 with TRBJ2-1; 7 bases map to TRBD2. Germline V lookup: CDR1 LNHDA, CDR2 SQIVND (reference sequence). The ends lost 3 bases at V and 1 base at J; junction bases unmatched: 3. This CDR3 is built from 15 residues.

This clonotype was observed many times. The chain has TRBV7-3 and TRBJ2-2, with 9 bases identical to TRBD1. Germline loops: CDR1 SGHTA, CDR2 FQGTGA. Losses at the gene ends were 4 bases for V and 4 bases for J; bases not matched to a gene: 1. The CDR3 consists of 14 residues. The CDR3 region is CASSSGQGTGELFF. CDR3 in DNA: TGTGCCAGCAGCTCGGGACAGGGCACCGGGGAGCTGTTTTTT.